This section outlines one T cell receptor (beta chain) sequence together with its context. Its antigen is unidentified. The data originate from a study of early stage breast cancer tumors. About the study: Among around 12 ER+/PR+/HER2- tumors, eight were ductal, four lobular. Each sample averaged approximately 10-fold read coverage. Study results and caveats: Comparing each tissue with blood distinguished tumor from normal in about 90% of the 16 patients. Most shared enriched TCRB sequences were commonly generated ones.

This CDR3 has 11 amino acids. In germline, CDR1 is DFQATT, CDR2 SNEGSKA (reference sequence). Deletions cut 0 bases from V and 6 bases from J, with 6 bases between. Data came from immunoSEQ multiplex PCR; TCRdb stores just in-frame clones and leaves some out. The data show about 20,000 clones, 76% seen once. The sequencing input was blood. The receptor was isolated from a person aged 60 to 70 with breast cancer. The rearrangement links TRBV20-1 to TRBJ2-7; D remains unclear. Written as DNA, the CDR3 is TGCAGTGCTAGAGAAGAAGTCGAGCAGTACTTC. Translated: CSAREEVEQYF.